Each of the 3 T cell receptor beta chains below was sequenced from the same sample in a study of regulatory T cells in long-lasting Graves disease. Documented time point: newly diagnosed GD, antithyroid drugs for less than 3 months. The TCR library was made from RNA that had been extracted from PBMCs in TRIzol. In building TCR beta libraries, iRepertoire HTBI primers were used together with Arm-PCR of CDR3 regions. TCRdb re-called the multiplex PCR reads through MiXCR, storing one row per CDR3 protein. The repertoire consists of 350,000 to 550,000 distinct CDR3 sequences, with more than 12% occurring once and the leading ten covering 16%. These data were also filed under a second study, of T cells in Graves' hyperthyroidism and ophthalmopathy.

The input for sequencing was peripheral blood mononuclear cells (PBMCs), taken at new diagnosis, from a patient treated with antithyroid drugs. All receptors come from a woman between 25 and 40 years old with Graves disease.

The chain carries TRBV6-5 and TRBJ1-4, with unresolved D. Germline V lookup: CDR1 MNHEY, CDR2 SVGAGI. The CDR3 length is 15 residues. V lost 3 bases to trimming and J lost 6 bases, with 14 bases between them. CDR3 sequence: CASSYNWDKDEKLFF. In DNA, the CDR3 is TGTGCCAGCAGTTATAATTGGGATAAGGATGAAAAACTGTTTTTT.

This clonotype was seen at least ten times. CDR3 in amino acids: CASSPRTSGVRTDTQYF. CDR3 DNA sequence: TGTGCCAGCAGCCCCCGGACTAGCGGAGTCCGCACAGATACGCAGTATTTT. The genes are TRBV11-2 and TRBJ2-3; 10 bases map to TRBD2. This CDR3 region has 17 residues. CDR1 and CDR2 from the germline V gene are SGHAT and FQNNGV. Losses at the gene ends were 5 bases for V and 1 base for J; bases not matched to a gene: 9.

There are many counts of this clonotype. This chain joins TRBV20-1 and TRBJ2-1; 10 bases fit TRBD2. V shed 6 bases, J shed 8 bases, and the junction held 19 bases outside the gene matches. CDR3 length equals 17 residues. Germline-derived CDR1 and CDR2 are DFQATT and SNEGSKA (reference sequence). CDR3 loop: CSAPGFSGRFAVHEQFF. In DNA, the CDR3 is TGCAGTGCCCCCGGATTTAGCGGGAGGTTCGCGGTCCATGAGCAGTTCTTC.